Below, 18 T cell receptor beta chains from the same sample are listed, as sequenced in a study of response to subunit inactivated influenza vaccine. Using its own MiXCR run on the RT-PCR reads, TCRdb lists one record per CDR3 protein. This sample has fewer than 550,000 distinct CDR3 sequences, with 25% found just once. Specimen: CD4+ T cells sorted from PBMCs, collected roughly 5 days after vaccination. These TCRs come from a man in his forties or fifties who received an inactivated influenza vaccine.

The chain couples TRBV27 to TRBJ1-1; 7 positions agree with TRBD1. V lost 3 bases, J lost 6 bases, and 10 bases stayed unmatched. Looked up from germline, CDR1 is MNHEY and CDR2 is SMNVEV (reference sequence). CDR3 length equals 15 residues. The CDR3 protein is CASSLNRGLLAEAFF. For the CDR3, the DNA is TGTGCCAGCAGTTTGAACAGGGGTCTACTAGCTGAAGCTTTCTTT.

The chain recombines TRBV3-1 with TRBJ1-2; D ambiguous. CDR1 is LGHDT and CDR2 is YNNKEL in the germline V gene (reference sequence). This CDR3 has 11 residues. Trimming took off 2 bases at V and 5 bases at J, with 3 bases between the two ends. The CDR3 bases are TGTGCCAGCAGCCAATCTTATGGCTACACCTTC. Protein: CASSQSYGYTF. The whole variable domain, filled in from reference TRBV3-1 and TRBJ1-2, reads DTAVSQTPKYLVTQMGNDKSIKCEQNLGHDTMYWYKQDSKKFLKIMFSYNNKELIINETVPNRFSPKSPDKAHLNLHINSLELGDSAVYFCASSQSYGYTFGSGTRLTVV.

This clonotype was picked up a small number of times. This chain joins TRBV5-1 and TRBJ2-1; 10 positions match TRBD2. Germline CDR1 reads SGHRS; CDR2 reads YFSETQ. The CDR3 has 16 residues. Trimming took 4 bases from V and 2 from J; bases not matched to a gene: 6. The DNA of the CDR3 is TGCGCCAGCAGCATGATAGCGGGAGGAACCTACAATGAGCAGTTCTTC. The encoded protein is CASSMIAGGTYNEQFF.

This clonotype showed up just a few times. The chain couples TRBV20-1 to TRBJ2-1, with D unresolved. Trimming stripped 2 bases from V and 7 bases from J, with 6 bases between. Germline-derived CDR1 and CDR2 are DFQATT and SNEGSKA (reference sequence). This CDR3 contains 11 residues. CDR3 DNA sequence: TGCAGTGCTAGAATGAATAATGAGCAGTTCTTC. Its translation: CSARMNNEQFF.

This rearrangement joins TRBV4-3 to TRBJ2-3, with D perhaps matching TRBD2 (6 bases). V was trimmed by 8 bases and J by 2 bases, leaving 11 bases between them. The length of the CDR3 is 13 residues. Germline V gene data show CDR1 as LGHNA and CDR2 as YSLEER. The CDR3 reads CASGGDHTDTQYF. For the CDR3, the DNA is TGCGCCAGCGGAGGGGACCACACAGATACGCAGTATTTT.

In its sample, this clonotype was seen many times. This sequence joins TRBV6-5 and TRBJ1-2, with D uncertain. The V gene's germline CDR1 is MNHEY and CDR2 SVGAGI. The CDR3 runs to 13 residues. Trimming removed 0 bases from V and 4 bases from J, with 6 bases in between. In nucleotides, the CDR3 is TGTGCCAGCAGTTACTCAGGGTCCTATGGCTACACCTTC. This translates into CASSYSGSYGYTF.

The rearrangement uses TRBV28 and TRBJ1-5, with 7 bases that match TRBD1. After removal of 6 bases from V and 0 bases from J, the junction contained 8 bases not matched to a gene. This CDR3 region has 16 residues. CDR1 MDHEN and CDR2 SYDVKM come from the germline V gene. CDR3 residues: CASRPRQGRSNQPQHF. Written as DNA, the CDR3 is TGTGCCAGCAGGCCGCGACAGGGACGTAGCAATCAGCCCCAGCATTTT.

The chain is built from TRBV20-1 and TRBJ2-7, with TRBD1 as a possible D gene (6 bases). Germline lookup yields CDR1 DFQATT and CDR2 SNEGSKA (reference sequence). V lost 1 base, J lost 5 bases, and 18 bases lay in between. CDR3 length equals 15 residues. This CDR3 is CSARGPERGFNEQYF. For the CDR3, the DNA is TGCAGTGCTAGAGGTCCGGAGAGGGGGTTCAACGAGCAGTACTTC.

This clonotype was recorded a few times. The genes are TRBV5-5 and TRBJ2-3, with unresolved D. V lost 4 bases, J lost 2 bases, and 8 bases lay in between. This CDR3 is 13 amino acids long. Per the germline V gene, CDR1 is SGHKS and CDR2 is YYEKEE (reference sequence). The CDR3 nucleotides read TGTGCCAGCAGCCCCCTGTCCACAGATACGCAGTATTTT. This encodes CASSPLSTDTQYF.

The CDR3: CASSLGISGNEQFF. CDR3 nucleotide sequence: TGCGCCAGCAGCTTGGGAATCTCGGGAAATGAGCAGTTCTTC. The chain combines TRBV5-1 with TRBJ2-1; maybe TRBD2 (5 bases). The CDR3 totals 14 residues. V lost 0 bases and J 7 bases, leaving 11 bases between the germline ends. Germline CDR1 SGHRS, CDR2 YFSETQ.

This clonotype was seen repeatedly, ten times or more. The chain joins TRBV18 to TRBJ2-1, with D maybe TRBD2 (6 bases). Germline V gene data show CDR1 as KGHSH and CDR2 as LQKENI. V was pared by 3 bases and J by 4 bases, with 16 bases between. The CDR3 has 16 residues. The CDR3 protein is CASSPNAGSGYNEQFF. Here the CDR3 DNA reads TGTGCCAGCTCACCCAACGCCGGGAGCGGGTACAATGAGCAGTTCTTC.

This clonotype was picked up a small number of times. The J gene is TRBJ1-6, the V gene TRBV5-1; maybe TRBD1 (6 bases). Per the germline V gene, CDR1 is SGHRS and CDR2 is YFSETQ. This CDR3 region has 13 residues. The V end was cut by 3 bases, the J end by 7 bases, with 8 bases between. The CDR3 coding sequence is TGCGCCAGCAGCTCAGGGGCAAATTCACCCCTCCACTTT. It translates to CASSSGANSPLHF. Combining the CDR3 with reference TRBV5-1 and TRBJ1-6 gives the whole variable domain KAGVTQTPRYLIKTRGQQVTLSCSPISGHRSVSWYQQTPGQGLQFLFEYFSETQRNKGNFPGRFSGRQFSNSRSEMNVSTLELGDSALYLCASSSGANSPLHFGNGTRLTVT.

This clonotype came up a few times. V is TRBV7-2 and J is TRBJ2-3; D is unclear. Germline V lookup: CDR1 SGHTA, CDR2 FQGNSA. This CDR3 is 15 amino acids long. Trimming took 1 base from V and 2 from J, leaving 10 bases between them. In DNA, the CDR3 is TGTGCCAGCAGCTTAGGGGGTATTTACACAGATACGCAGTATTTT. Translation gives CASSLGGIYTDTQYF. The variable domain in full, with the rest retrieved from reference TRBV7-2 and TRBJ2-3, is GAGVSQSPSNKVTEKGKDVELRCDPISGHTALYWYRQSLGQGLEFLIYFQGNSAPDKSGLPSDRFSAERTGGSVSTLTIQRTQQEDSAVYLCASSLGGIYTDTQYFGPGTRLTVL.

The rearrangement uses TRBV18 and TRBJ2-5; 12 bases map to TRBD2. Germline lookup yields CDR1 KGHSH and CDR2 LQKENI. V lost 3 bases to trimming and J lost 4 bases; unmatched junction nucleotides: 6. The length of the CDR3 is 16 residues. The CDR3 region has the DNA TGTGCCAGCTCACCTCGACTAGCGGGGGCGGGAGAGACCCAGTACTTC. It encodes CASSPRLAGAGETQYF.

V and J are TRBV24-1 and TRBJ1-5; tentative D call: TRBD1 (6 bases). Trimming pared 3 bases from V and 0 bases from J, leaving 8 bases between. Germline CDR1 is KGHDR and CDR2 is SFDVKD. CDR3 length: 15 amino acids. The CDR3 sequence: CATSDGTFSNQPQHF. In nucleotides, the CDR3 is TGTGCCACCAGTGATGGGACATTTAGCAATCAGCCCCAGCATTTT.

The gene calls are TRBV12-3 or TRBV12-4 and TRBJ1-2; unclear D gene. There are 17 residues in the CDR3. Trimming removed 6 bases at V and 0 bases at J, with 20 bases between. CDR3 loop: CASSPTRVNKANYGYTF. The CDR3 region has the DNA TGTGCCAGCAGCCCAACGAGGGTAAATAAAGCTAACTATGGCTACACCTTC.

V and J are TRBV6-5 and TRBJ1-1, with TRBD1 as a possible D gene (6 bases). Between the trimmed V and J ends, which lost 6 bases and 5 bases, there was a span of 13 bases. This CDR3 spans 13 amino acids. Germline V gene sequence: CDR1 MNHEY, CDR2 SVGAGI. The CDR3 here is CASRYREGTEAFF. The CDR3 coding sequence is TGTGCCAGCAGATACAGGGAAGGAACTGAAGCTTTCTTT.

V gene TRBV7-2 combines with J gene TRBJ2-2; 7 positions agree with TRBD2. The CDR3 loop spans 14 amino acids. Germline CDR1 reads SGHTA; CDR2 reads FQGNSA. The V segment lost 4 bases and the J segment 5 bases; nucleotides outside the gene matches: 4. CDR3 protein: CASSSGLRTGELFF. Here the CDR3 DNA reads TGTGCCAGCAGCTCGGGACTACGAACCGGGGAGCTGTTTTTT.